A selection of T cell receptor beta chains follows, all from one sample in a study of T cell responses to AZD1222 COVID-19 vaccine. Method: immunoSEQ multiplex PCR; TCRdb's copy keeps in-frame clones and lacks some. Of 77,000 or so clones detected, 80% to 90% appear once; the ten largest clones hold roughly a sixth. The sequences come from peripheral blood, collected 28 days after the second AZD1222 dose. Receptors originate from an adult who received the AZD1222 COVID-19 vaccine. The CDR3 runs from the conserved cysteine through the conserved F or W. The D gene is left open where the match is weak. Clone sizes are given selectively: once, few, many, or a class where the clone is expanded.

V	size	J	D	DNA	CDR3
TRBV2	NA	TRBJ2-1	TRBD2	TGTGCCAGCAGTGGTCTAGGCCTAGCGGGGAATGAGCAGTTCTTC	CASSGLGLAGNEQFF
TRBV6-5	NA	TRBJ1-1	TRBD1	TGTGCCAGCAGTTTCCCGGGACAGGGCTCGGCTTTCTTT	CASSFPGQGSAFF
TRBV28	NA	TRBJ2-7	TRBD1	TGTGCCAGCAGTTTATTGGGGACAGGGTTTCACGAGCAGTACTTC	CASSLLGTGFHEQYF
TRBV30	NA	TRBJ1-1	TRBD1	TGTGCCTGGAGTGGATTTTCAGGGGGACACACTGAAGCTTTCTTT	CAWSGFSGGHTEAFF
TRBV5-1	NA	TRBJ2-4	TRBD2	TGCGCCAGCAGCTTGGGGCTAGCGGGGGTCGCCAAAAACATTCAGTACTTC	CASSLGLAGVAKNIQYF
TRBV3-1/TRBV3-2	NA	TRBJ1-4	NA	TGTGCCAGCAGCCACGGCCAGGGGAGGGACACAAAAAATGAAAAACTGTTTTTT	CASSHGQGRDTKNEKLFF
TRBV19	NA	TRBJ1-1	NA	TGTGCCAGTAGCGGAGGACGGTTGAACACTGAAGCTTTCTTT	CASSGGRLNTEAFF
TRBV12-5	NA	TRBJ2-1	NA	TGTGCTAGTGGTTTGATTGTGACAGCCGCTGGGAATGAGCAGTTCTTC	CASGLIVTAAGNEQFF
TRBV7-8	NA	TRBJ1-3	NA	TGTGCCAGCAGACCCGACCGGGCCCCGCTAAACACCATATATTTT	CASRPDRAPLNTIYF
TRBV3-1/TRBV3-2	once	TRBJ2-3	NA	TGTGCCAGCACCCCCTTTTTTGGGGTCCACACAGATACGCAGTATTTT	CASTPFFGVHTDTQYF
TRBV6-5	NA	TRBJ2-7	TRBD1	TGTGCCAGCATTCGGACAGGCGGCTCCTACGAGCAGTACTTC	CASIRTGGSYEQYF
TRBV30	once	TRBJ2-7	NA	TGTGCCTGGAGAGGGACCTACGAGCAGTACTTC	CAWRGTYEQYF
TRBV5-4	NA	TRBJ2-5	TRBD1	TGTGCCAGCAGCTCCGGACAGGTCCAAGAGACCCAGTACTTC	CASSSGQVQETQYF
TRBV16	few	TRBJ2-7	NA	TGTGCCAGCAGCTCCCAGGGGGGGGCGAGAAGCTACGAGCAGTACTTC	CASSSQGGARSYEQYF
TRBV18	NA	TRBJ2-7	NA	TGTGCCAGCTCACCACCGTCCGGGACCTACGAGCAGTACTTC	CASSPPSGTYEQYF
TRBV15	once	TRBJ1-5	NA	TGTGCCACCAGCAGAGATAGGGGGACACCTAGCAATCAGCCCCAGCATTTT	CATSRDRGTPSNQPQHF
TRBV5-1	NA	TRBJ1-2	TRBD1	TGCGCCAGCAGCACGGGACAGGGGTTAGATGACACCTTC	CASSTGQGLDDTF
TRBV19	once	TRBJ2-4	NA	TGTGCCAGTAGGAGCCCAGGGGCGGGGAACATTCAGTACTTC	CASRSPGAGNIQYF
TRBV19	NA	TRBJ1-6	TRBD1	TGTGCCAGTAGTATTGGAGGACAGGGGGAAAATTCACCCCTCCACTTT	CASSIGGQGENSPLHF
TRBV5-4	once	TRBJ2-1	NA	TGTGCCAGCAGGAGCGGGGGACAGACGATTAACAATGAGCAGTTCTTC	CASRSGGQTINNEQFF
TRBV7-3	NA	TRBJ1-2	NA	TGTGCCAGCAGCCCACACCGGGACCCAGAGGGGTATGGCTACACCTTC	CASSPHRDPEGYGYTF
TRBV27	NA	TRBJ1-1	TRBD1	TGTGCCAGCAGTCCGCACGGACAGGGTTGGGGCACTGAAGCTTTCTTT	CASSPHGQGWGTEAFF
TRBV5-1	NA	TRBJ2-2	NA	TGCGCCAGCAGCTCCGACGTGGGTCCCGGGGAGCTGTTTTTT	CASSSDVGPGELFF
TRBV16	NA	TRBJ1-5	NA	TGTGCCAGCAGTAATTCAGGCAATAGGAGTGGACGGAGCAATCAGCCCCAGCATTTT	CASSNSGNRSGRSNQPQHF
TRBV7-9	NA	TRBJ2-3	NA	TGTGCCAGCAGCCCAAATTGGGGGAGGGATACGCAGTATTTT	CASSPNWGRDTQYF
TRBV19	NA	TRBJ2-1	NA	TGTGCCAGTAGTATGAGGGCCGAGCAGTTCTTC	CASSMRAEQFF
TRBV27	NA	TRBJ1-2	NA	TGTGCCAGCTGGACAGACCAATCAGCTAACTATGGCTACACCTTC	CASWTDQSANYGYTF
TRBV5-5	NA	TRBJ2-7	TRBD1	TGTGCCAGCAGCTTTTTTTCCCGGGACAGGGCCCGCGAGCAGTACTTC	CASSFFSRDRAREQYF